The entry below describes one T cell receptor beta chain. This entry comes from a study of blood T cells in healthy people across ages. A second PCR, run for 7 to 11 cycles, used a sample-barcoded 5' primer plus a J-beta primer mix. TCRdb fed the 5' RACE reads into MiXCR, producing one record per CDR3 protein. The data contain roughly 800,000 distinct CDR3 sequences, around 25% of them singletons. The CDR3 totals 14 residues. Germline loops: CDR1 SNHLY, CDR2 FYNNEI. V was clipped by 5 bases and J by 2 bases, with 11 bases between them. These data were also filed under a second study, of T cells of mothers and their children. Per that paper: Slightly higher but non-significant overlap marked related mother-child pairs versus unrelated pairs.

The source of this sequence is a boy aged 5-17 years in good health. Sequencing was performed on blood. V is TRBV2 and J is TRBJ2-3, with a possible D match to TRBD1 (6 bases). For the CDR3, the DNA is TGTGCCAGCAGTTTGGACAGCTACACAGATACGCAGTATTTT. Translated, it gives CASSLDSYTDTQYF.